This T cell receptor (beta chain) was sequenced during a study of radiation and T cells in renal cell carcinoma. Study-wide points: In blood, top tumor clones expanded by 2 weeks, shrinking by 4.

Repertoires were generated with immunoSEQ multiplex PCR, while TCRdb's copy carries only in-frame clones and drops some. The profile shows about 150,000 clones, about 87% of them singletons. With regard to this clone: Antigen: not known.

Time point here: blood 2 weeks post-SBRT. The sample's treatment: 15 Gy SBRT to primary tumor, nephrectomy 4 weeks later. Clear cell pathology was present in this patient's renal cell carcinoma. This clonotype was sampled from a woman between 50 and 59 years old with renal cell carcinoma. This specimen consisted of blood, obtained from a patient whose treatment included radiotherapy and nephrectomy.

The CDR3 spells CASSIRGSNQPQHF. The CDR3 DNA sequence: TGTGCCAGTAGTATACGGGGCTCCAATCAGCCCCAGCATTTT. The chain employs TRBV19 and TRBJ1-5, with D perhaps TRBD1 (5 bases). V dropped 2 bases and J dropped 3 bases, with 8 bases sitting between them. This CDR3 comprises 14 residues. Per germline, CDR1 LNHDA and CDR2 SQIVND (reference sequence). Full variable domain (missing parts from reference TRBV19 and TRBJ1-5): DGGITQSPKYLFRKEGQNVTLSCEQNLNHDAMYWYRQDPGQGLRLIYYSQIVNDFQKGDIAEGYSVSREKKESFPLTVTSAQKNPTAFYLCASSIRGSNQPQHFGDGTRLSIL.